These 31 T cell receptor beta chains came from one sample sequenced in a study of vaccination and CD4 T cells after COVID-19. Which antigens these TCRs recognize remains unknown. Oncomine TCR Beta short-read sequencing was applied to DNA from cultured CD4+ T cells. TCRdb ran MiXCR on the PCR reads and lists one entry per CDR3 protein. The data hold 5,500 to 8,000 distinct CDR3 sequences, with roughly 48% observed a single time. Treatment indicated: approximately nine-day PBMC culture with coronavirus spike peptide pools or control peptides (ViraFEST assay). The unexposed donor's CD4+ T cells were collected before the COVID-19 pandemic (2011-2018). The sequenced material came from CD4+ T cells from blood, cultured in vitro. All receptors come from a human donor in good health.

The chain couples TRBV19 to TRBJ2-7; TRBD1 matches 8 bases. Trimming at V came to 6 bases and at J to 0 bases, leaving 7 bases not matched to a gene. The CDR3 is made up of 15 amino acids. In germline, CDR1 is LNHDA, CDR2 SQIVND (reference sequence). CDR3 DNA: TGTGCCAGTAGCCGGACAGGGTTAAACTCCTACGAGCAGTACTTC. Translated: CASSRTGLNSYEQYF.

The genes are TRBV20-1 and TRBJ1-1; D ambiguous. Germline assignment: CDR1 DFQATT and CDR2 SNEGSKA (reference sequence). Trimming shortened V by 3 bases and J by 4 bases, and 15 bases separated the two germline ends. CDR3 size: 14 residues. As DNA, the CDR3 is TGCAGTGCTAGTGAAAGTAAGGGTAGCACTGAAGCTTTCTTT. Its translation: CSASESKGSTEAFF.

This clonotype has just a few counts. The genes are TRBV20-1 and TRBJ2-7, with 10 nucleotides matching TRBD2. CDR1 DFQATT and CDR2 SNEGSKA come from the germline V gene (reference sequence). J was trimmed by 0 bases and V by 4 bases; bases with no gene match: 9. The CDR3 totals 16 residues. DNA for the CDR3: TGCAGTGCTATAGTAGCGGGGGGAAGGAGCTCCTACGAGCAGTACTTC. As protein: CSAIVAGGRSSYEQYF.

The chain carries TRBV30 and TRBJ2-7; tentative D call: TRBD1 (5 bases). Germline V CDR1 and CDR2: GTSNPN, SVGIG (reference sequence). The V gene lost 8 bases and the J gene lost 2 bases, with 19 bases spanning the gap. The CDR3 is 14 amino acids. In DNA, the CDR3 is TGTGCCAGATCCCGACTTGGGGCCCCCTACGAGCAGTACTTC. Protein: CARSRLGAPYEQYF.

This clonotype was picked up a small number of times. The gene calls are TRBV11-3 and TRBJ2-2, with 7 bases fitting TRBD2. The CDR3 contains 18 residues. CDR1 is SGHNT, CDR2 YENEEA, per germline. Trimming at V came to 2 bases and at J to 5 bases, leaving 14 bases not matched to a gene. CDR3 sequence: CASSLSRAVAGLTGELFF. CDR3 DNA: TGTGCCAGCAGCTTATCAAGGGCGGTAGCGGGTTTAACCGGGGAGCTGTTTTTT.

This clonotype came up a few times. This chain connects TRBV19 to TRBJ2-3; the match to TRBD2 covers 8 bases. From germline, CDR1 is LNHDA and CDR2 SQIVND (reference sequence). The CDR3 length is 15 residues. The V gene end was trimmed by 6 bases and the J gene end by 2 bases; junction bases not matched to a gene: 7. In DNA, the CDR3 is TGTGCCAGTAGCCTAAGGACTAGCAACACAGATACGCAGTATTTT. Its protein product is CASSLRTSNTDTQYF.

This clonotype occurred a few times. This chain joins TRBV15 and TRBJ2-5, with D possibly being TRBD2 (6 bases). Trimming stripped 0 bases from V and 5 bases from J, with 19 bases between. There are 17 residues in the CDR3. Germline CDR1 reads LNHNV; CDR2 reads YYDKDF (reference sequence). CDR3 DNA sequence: TGTGCCACCAGCAGAGATATGGGACTCCCCGGTTGGGAGACCCAGTACTTC. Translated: CATSRDMGLPGWETQYF.

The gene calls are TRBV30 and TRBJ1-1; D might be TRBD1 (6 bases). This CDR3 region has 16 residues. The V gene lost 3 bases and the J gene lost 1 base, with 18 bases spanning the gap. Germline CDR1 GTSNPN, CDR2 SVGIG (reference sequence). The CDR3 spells CAWRGTGWGWNTEAFF. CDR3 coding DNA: TGTGCCTGGAGGGGAACAGGGTGGGGATGGAACACTGAAGCTTTCTTT. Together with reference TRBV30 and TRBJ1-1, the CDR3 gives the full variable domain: SQTIHQWPATLVQPVGSPLSLECTVEGTSNPNLYWYRQAAGRGLQLLFYSVGIGQISSEVPQNLSASRPQDRQFILSSKKLLLSDSGFYLCAWRGTGWGWNTEAFFGQGTRLTVV.

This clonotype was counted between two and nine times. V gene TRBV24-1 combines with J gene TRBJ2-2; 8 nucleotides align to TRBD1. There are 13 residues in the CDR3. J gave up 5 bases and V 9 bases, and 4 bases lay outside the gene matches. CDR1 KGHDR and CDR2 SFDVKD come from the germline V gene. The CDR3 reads CATSGTGTGELFF. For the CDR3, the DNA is TGTGCCACCTCCGGGACAGGTACCGGGGAGCTGTTTTTT.

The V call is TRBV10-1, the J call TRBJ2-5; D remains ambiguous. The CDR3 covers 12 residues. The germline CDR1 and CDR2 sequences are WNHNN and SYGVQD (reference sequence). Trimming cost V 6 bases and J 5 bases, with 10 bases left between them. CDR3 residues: CASRRFGETQYF. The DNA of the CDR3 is TGCGCCAGCAGACGTTTTGGGGAGACCCAGTACTTC.

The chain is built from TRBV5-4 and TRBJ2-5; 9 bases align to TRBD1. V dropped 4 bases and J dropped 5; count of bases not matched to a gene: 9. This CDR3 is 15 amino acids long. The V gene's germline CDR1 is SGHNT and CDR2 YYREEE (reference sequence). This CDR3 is CASSPGTGRGETQYF. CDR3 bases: TGTGCCAGCAGCCCCGGGACAGGGAGAGGGGAGACCCAGTACTTC.

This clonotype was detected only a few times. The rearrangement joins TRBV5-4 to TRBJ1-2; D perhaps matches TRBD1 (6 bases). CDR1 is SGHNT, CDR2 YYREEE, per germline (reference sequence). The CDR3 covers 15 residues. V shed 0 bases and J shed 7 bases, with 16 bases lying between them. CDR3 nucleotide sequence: TGTGCCAGCAGCTTGGGTTGGGGGGCGCAGGTTGGCTACACCTTC. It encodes CASSLGWGAQVGYTF.

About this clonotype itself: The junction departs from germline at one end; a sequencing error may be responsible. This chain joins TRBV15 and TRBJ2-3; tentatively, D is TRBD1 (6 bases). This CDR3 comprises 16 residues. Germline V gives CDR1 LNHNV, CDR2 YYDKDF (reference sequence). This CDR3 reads CATSLQGLMDRDMQYF. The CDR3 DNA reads TGTGCCACCAGCTTACAGGGTTTGATGGATCGAGATATGCAGTATTTT.

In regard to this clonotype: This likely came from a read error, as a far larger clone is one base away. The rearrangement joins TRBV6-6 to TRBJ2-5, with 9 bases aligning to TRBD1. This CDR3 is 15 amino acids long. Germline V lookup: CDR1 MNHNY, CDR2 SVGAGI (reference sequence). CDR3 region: CASRATGGRLETRYF. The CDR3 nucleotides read TGTGCCAGCAGGGCGACAGGGGGTCGGCTGGAGACCCGGTACTTC.

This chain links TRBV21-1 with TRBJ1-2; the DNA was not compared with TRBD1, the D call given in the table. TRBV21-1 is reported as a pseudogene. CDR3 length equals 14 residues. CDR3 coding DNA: TGTGCCAGCAGCAACAGACAGGGTAACTATGGCTACACCTTC. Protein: CASSNRQGNYGYTF.

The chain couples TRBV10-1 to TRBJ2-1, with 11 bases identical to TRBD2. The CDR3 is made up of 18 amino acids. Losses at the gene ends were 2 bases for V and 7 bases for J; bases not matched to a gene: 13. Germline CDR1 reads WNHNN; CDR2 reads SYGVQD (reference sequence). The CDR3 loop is CASSESLAGGPLRNEQFF. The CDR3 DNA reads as TGCGCCAGCAGTGAGAGTCTAGCGGGGGGCCCCTTGAGGAATGAGCAGTTCTTC.

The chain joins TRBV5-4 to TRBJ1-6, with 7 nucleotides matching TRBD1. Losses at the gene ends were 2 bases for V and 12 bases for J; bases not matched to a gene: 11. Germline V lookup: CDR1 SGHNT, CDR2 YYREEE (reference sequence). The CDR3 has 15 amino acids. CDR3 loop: CASSFGGQTLRPLHF. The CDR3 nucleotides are TGTGCCAGCAGCTTCGGGGGACAGACCCTGAGACCCCTCCACTTT.

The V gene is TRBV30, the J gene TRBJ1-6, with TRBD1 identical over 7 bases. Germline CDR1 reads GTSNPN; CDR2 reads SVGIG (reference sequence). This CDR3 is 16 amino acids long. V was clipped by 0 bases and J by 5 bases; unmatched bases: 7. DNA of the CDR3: TGTGCCTGGAGTGTAGGACAGGCGGTACATAATTCACCCCTCCACTTT. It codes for CAWSVGQAVHNSPLHF.

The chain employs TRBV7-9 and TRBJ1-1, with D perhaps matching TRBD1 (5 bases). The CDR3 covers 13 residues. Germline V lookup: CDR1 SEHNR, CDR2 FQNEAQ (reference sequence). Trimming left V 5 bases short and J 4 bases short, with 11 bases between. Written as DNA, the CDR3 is TGTGCCAGCAGCCGGGGCTACGGCACTGAAGCTTTCTTT. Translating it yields CASSRGYGTEAFF.

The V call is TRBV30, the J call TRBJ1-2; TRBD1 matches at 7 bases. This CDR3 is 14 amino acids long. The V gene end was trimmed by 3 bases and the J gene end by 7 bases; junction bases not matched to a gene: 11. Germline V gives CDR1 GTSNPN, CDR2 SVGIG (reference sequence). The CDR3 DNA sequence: TGTGCCTGGAGCAGGAGACAGGGAGGCCGTGGCTACACCTTC. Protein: CAWSRRQGGRGYTF.

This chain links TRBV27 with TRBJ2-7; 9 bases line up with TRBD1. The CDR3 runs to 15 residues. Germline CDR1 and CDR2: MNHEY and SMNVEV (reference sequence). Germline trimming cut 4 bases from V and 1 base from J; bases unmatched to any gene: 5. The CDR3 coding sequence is TGTGCCAGCAGTTCAGACAGGGGGAAGTCCTACGAGCAGTACTTC. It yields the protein CASSSDRGKSYEQYF.

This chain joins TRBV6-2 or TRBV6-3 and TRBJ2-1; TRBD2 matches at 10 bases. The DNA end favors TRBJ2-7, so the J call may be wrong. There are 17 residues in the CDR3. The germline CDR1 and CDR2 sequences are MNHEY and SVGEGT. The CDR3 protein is CASSSPFISGGAREQYF. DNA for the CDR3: TGTGCCAGCAGCTCCCCCTTCATCAGCGGGGGGGCAAGGGAGCAGTACTTC.

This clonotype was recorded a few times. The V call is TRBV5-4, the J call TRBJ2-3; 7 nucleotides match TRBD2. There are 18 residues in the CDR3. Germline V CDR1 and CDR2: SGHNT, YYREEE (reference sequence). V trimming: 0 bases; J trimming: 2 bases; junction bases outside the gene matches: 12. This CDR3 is CASSLDLFVGGNTDTQYF. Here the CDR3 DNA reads TGTGCCAGCAGCTTGGATCTCTTTGTGGGGGGGAACACAGATACGCAGTATTTT.

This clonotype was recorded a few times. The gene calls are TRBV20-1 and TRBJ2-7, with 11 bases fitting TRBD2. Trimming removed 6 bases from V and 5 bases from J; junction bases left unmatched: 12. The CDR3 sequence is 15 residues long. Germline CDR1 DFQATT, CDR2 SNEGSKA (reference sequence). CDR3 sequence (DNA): TGCAGTGCAAAACAAATAGCGGGAGGGCCCCACGAGCAGTACTTC. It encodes CSAKQIAGGPHEQYF.

CDR3 protein: CASIPRPPAWNEQFF. The CDR3 bases are TGTGCCAGCATTCCCCGACCACCCGCTTGGAATGAGCAGTTCTTC. The chain couples TRBV27 to TRBJ2-1, with D hard to call. Trimming shortened V by 7 bases and J by 7 bases, and 20 bases separated the two germline ends. CDR1 is MNHEY, CDR2 SMNVEV, per germline (reference sequence). This CDR3 has 15 residues.

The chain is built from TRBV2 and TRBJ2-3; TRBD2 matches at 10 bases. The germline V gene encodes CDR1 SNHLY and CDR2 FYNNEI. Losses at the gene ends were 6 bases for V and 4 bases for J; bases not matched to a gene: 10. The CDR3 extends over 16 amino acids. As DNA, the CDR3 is TGTGCCAGCAGCAATTTAGCGGGGGGAATGTCAGATACGCAGTATTTT. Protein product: CASSNLAGGMSDTQYF.

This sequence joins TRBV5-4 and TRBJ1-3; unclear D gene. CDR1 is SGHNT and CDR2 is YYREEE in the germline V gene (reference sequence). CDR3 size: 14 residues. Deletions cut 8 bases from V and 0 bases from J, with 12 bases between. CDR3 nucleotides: TGTGCCAGTAAGGGAGGCAGCTCTGGAAACACCATATATTTT. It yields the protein CASKGGSSGNTIYF.

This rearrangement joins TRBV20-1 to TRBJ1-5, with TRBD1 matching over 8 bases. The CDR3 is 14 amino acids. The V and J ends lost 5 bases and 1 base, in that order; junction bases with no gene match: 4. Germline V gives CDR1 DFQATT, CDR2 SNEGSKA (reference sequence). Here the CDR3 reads CSAGWTGSNQPQHF. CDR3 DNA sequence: TGCAGTGCTGGGTGGACAGGGAGCAATCAGCCCCAGCATTTT.

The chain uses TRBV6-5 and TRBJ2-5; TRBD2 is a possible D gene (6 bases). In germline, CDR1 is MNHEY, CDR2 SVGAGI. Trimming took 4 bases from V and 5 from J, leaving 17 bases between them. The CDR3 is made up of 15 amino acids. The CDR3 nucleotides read TGTGCCAGCAGTTCTCTGAGCGGGCAGGTGGAGACCCAGTACTTC. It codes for CASSSLSGQVETQYF.

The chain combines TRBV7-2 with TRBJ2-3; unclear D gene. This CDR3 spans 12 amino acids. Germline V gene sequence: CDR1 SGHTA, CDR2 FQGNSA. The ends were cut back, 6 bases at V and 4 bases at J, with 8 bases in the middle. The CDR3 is CASSLRPDTQYF. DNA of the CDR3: TGTGCCAGCAGTTTAAGACCAGATACGCAGTATTTT.

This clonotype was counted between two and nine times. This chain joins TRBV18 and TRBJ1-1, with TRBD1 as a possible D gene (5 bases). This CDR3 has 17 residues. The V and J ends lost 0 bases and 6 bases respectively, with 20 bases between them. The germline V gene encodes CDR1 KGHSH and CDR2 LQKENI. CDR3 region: CASSPPSQGAVGSEAFF. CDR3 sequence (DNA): TGTGCCAGCTCACCACCAAGCCAGGGAGCGGTTGGGTCTGAAGCTTTCTTT.